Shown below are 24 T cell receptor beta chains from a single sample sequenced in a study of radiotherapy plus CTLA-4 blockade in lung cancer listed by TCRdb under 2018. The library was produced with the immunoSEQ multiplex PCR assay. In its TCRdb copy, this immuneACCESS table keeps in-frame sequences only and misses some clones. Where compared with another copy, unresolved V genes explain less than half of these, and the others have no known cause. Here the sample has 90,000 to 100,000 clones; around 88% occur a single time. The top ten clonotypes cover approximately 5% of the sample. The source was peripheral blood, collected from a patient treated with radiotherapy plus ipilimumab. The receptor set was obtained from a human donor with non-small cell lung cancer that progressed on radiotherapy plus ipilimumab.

This CDR3 reads CASSFKLTGTGVTDTQYF. The CDR3, as DNA: TGTGCCAGCAGCTTTAAACTCACCGGGACAGGGGTGACAGATACGCAGTATTTT. The rearrangement joins TRBV5-4 to TRBJ2-3; the match to TRBD1 covers 10 bases. The germline V gene has CDR1 SGHNT and CDR2 YYREEE (reference sequence). The CDR3 loop spans 18 amino acids. The J segment lost 3 bases and the V segment lost 2 bases, leaving 12 bases of the junction unmatched. The variable domain in full, with the rest retrieved from reference TRBV5-4 and TRBJ2-3, is ETGVTQSPTHLIKTRGQQVTLRCSSQSGHNTVSWYQQALGQGPQFIFQYYREEENGRGNFPPRFSGLQFPNYSSELNVNALELDDSALYLCASSFKLTGTGVTDTQYFGPGTRLTVL.

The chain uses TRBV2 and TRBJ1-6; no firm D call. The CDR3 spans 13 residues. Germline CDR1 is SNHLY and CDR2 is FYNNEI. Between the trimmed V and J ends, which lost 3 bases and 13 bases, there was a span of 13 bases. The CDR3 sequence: CASSERNAFPLHF. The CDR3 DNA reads TGTGCCAGCAGTGAGAGGAACGCCTTTCCCCTCCACTTT.

CDR3 sequence: CASSEWTSGREETQYF. The CDR3 DNA follows: TGTGCCAGCAGTGAATGGACTAGCGGGAGGGAGGAGACCCAGTACTTC. V usage is TRBV6-1 and J usage is TRBJ2-5; 15 bases match TRBD2. CDR3 length: 16 residues. V lost 2 bases, J lost 5 bases, and 3 bases stayed unmatched. Germline V gene sequence: CDR1 MNHNS, CDR2 SASEGT.

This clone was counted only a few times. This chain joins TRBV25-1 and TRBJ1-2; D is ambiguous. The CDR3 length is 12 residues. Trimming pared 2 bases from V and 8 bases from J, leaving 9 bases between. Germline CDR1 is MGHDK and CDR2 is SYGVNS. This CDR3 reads CASSEGRRGYTF. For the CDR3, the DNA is TGTGCCAGCAGTGAAGGTCGGCGGGGCTACACCTTC.

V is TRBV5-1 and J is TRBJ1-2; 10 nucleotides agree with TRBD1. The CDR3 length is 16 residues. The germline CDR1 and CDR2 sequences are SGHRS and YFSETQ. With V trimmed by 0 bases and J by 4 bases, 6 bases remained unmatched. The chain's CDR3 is CASSLEGTGVSYGYTF. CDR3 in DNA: TGCGCCAGCAGCTTGGAGGGGACAGGGGTCAGCTATGGCTACACCTTC. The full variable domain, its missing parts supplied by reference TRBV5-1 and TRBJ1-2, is KAGVTQTPRYLIKTRGQQVTLSCSPISGHRSVSWYQQTPGQGLQFLFEYFSETQRNKGNFPGRFSGRQFSNSRSEMNVSTLELGDSALYLCASSLEGTGVSYGYTFGSGTRLTVV.

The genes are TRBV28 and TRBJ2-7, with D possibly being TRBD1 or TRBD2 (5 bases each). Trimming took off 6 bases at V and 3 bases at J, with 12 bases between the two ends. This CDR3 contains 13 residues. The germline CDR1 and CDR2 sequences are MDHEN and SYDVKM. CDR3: CASRRGQIYEQYF. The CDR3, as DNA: TGTGCCAGCAGGAGGGGCCAGATCTACGAGCAGTACTTC. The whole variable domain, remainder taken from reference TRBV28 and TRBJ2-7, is DVKVTQSSRYLVKRTGEKVFLECVQDMDHENMFWYRQDPGLGLRLIYFSYDVKMKEKGDIPEGYSVSREKKERFSLILESASTNQTSMYLCASRRGQIYEQYFGPGTRLTVT.

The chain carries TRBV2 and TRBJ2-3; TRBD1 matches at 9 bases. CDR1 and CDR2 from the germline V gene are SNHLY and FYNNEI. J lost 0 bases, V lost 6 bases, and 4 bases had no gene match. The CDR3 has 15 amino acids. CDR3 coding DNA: TGTGCCAGCAGCCGGGACAGGGCTAGCACAGATACGCAGTATTTT. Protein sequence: CASSRDRASTDTQYF.

The CDR3 here is CASSESPGGGRTDTQYF. The DNA of the CDR3 is TGTGCCAGCAGTGAAAGTCCTGGGGGGGGGCGCACAGATACGCAGTATTTT. The chain recombines TRBV25-1 with TRBJ2-3, with a tentative D call TRBD2 (7 bases). CDR3 length: 17 amino acids. CDR1 MGHDK and CDR2 SYGVNS come from the germline V gene. The V end was cut by 2 bases, the J end by 1 base, with 16 bases between.

CDR3 amino acids: CASSQAPGLATQETQYF. CDR3 DNA: TGCGCCAGCAGCCAGGCCCCGGGACTAGCGACTCAAGAGACCCAGTACTTC. The chain carries TRBV4-1 and TRBJ2-5; 10 bases agree with TRBD2. Germline V lookup: CDR1 MGHRA, CDR2 YSYEKL. Trimming cost V 3 bases and J 2 bases; bases outside gene matches: 9. This CDR3 is 17 amino acids long.

CDR3 sequence reads: CRPGQGTLAFF. CDR3 DNA sequence: TGCAGACCGGGACAGGGGACATTGGCTTTCTTT. The chain carries TRBV20-1 and TRBJ1-1, with TRBD1 matching over 10 bases. This CDR3 comprises 11 residues. From germline, CDR1 is DFQATT and CDR2 SNEGSKA (reference sequence).

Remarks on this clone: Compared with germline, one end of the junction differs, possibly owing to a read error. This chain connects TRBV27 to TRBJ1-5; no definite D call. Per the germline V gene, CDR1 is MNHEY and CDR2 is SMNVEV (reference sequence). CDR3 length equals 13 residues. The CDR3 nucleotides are TGTGCCAGCAGCTTATTTCCGCCGGGGCCCCAGCATTTT. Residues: CASSLFPPGPQHF.

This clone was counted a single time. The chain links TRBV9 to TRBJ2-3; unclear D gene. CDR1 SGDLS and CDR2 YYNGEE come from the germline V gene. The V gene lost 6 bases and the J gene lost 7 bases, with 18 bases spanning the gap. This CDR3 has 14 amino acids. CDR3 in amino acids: CASNPSLAANTQYF. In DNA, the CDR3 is TGTGCCAGCAACCCTTCTCTTGCGGCGAATACGCAGTATTTT.

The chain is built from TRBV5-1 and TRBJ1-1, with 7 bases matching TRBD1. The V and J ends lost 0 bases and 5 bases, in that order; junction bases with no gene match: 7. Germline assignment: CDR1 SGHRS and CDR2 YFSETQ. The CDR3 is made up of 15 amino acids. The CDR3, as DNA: TGCGCCAGCAGCTTGGGACAGGGTGTAAGGACTGAAGCTTTCTTT. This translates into CASSLGQGVRTEAFF.

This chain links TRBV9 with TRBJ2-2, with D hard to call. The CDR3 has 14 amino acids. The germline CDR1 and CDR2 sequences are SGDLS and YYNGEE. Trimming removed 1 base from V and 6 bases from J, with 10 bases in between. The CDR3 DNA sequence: TGTGCCAGCAGCGTATTCGGTGGGGCCGGGGAGCTGTTTTTT. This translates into CASSVFGGAGELFF.

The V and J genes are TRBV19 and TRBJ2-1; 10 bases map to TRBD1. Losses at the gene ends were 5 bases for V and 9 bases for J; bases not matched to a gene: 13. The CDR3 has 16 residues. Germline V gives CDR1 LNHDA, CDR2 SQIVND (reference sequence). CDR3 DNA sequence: TGTGCCAGTAGTCTTACCCCACCGGGACAGGGGAGTGAGCAGTTCTTC. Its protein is CASSLTPPGQGSEQFF.

Here the CDR3 DNA reads TGCGCCAGCAGCACCGGACTAGCGGGTGACTACGAGCAGTACTTC. Translated: CASSTGLAGDYEQYF. The chain employs TRBV5-1 and TRBJ2-7; 11 nucleotides align to TRBD2. After removal of 4 bases from V and 3 bases from J, the junction contained 6 bases not matched to a gene. Germline CDR1 SGHRS, CDR2 YFSETQ. The CDR3 consists of 15 residues.

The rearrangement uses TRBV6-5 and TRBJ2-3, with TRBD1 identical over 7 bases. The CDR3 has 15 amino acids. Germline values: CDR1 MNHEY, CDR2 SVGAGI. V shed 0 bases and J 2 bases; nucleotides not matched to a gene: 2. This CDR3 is CASSYSGQYTDTQYF. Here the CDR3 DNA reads TGTGCCAGCAGTTACTCGGGACAGTACACAGATACGCAGTATTTT.

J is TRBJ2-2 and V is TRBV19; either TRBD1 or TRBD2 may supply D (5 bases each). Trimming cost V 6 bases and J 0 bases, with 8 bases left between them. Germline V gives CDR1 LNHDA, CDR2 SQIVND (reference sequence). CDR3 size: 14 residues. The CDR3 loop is CASSSGPNTGELFF. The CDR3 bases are TGTGCCAGTAGCTCGGGACCGAACACCGGGGAGCTGTTTTTT. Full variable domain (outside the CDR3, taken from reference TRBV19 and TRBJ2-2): DGGITQSPKYLFRKEGQNVTLSCEQNLNHDAMYWYRQDPGQGLRLIYYSQIVNDFQKGDIAEGYSVSREKKESFPLTVTSAQKNPTAFYLCASSSGPNTGELFFGEGSRLTVL.

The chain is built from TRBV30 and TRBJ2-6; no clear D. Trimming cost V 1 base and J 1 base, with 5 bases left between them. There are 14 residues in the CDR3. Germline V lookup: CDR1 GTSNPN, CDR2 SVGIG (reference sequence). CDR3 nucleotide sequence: TGTGCCTGGAGTGCAGATTCTGGGGCCAACGTCCTGACTTTC. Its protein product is CAWSADSGANVLTF.

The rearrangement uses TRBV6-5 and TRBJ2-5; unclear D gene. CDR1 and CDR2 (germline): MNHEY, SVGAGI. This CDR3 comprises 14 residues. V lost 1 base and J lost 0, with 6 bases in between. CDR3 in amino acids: CASSYWTDQETQYF. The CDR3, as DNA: TGTGCCAGCAGTTACTGGACGGACCAAGAGACCCAGTACTTC.

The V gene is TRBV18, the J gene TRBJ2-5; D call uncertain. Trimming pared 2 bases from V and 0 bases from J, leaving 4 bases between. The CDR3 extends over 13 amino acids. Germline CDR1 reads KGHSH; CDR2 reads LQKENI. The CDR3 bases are TGTGCCAGCTCACCAGACAACCAAGAGACCCAGTACTTC. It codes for CASSPDNQETQYF.

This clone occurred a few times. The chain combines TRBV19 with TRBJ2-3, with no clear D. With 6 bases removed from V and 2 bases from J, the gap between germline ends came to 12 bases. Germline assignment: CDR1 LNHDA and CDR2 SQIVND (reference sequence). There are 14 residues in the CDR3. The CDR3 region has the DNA TGTGCCAGTAGCCCTAGGAACCCCACAGATACGCAGTATTTT. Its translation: CASSPRNPTDTQYF.

The CDR3 region is CASSIDGALLGNTIYF. The CDR3, as DNA: TGTGCCAGTAGTATAGACGGGGCTCTTTTGGGAAACACCATATATTTT. The J gene is TRBJ1-3, the V gene TRBV19, with D perhaps matching TRBD1 (5 bases). Germline CDR1 is LNHDA and CDR2 is SQIVND (reference sequence). The CDR3 totals 16 residues. Trimming cost V 0 bases and J 4 bases, with 13 bases left between them.

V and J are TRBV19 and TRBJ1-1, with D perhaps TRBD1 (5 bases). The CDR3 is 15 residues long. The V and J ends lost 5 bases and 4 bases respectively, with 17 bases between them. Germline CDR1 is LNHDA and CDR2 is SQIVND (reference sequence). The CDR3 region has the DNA TGTGCCAGTAGTCCTAAACAGGTCGTCCGCACTGAAGCTTTCTTT. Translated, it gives CASSPKQVVRTEAFF. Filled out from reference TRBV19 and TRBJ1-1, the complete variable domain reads DGGITQSPKYLFRKEGQNVTLSCEQNLNHDAMYWYRQDPGQGLRLIYYSQIVNDFQKGDIAEGYSVSREKKESFPLTVTSAQKNPTAFYLCASSPKQVVRTEAFFGQGTRLTVV.